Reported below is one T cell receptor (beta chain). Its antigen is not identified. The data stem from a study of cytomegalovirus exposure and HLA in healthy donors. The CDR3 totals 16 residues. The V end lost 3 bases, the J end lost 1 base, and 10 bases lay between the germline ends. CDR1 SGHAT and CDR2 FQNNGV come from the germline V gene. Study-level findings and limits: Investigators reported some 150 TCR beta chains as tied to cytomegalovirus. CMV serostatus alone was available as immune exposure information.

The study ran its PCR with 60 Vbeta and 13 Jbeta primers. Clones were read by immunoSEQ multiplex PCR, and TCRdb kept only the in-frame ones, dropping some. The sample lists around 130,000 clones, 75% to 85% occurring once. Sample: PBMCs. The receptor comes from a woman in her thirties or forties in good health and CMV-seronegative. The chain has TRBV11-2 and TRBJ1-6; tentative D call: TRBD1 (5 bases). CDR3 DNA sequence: TGTGCCAGCAGCTTGCAGGGAGGTTCCTATAATTCACCCCTCCACTTT. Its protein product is CASSLQGGSYNSPLHF. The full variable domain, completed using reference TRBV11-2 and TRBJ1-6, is EAGVAQSPRYKIIEKRQSVAFWCNPISGHATLYWYQQILGQGPKLLIQFQNNGVVDDSQLPKDRFSAERLKGVDSTLKIQPAKLEDSAVYLCASSLQGGSYNSPLHFGNGTRLTVT.